These 10 T cell receptor beta chains came from one sample sequenced in a study of spatial heterogeneity in lung cancer. Time point given: sample taken at primary tumor resection. MiXCR, applied by TCRdb to the 5' RACE reads, yields one record per CDR3 protein. The sample consists of fewer than 16,000 distinct CDR3 sequences, 3% to 4.5% of them appearing once. This specimen was normal lung tissue next to the tumor, taken at surgery. These receptors came from a male donor with early-stage non-small cell lung cancer.

This clonotype was seen many times. With the library built for alpha chains, this beta chain is off target and its frequency is not meaningful. The J gene is TRBJ2-1, the V gene TRBV5-1; 12 bases agree with TRBD2. This CDR3 region has 15 residues. CDR1 and CDR2 (germline): SGHRS, YFSETQ. The J segment lost 9 bases and the V segment lost 2 bases, leaving 6 bases of the junction unmatched. The CDR3 nucleotides read TGCGCCAGCAGCTTCCGACTAGCGGGAGTGGCTGAGCAGTTCTTC. This encodes CASSFRLAGVAEQFF.

The table lists this clonotype with many counts. Since it is a stray read in a library aimed at alpha chains, this beta chain has a size that is not meaningful. This sequence joins TRBV29-1 and TRBJ2-5; TRBD1 matches 11 bases. CDR1 SQVTM and CDR2 ANQGSEA come from the germline V gene. This CDR3 spans 14 amino acids. With 4 bases clipped from V and 5 bases from J, the junction kept 6 bases outside the gene matches. This CDR3 reads CSVVGQGAGETQYF. CDR3 in DNA: TGCAGCGTTGTTGGACAGGGGGCCGGGGAGACCCAGTACTTC.

The table lists this clonotype with many counts. This beta chain represents an off-target read in a library built for alpha chains; its size is of limited meaning. CDR3 region: CASSSATGLGTEAFF. The CDR3 DNA is TGTGCCAGCAGCAGTGCCACAGGTCTGGGAACTGAAGCTTTCTTT. The chain joins TRBV28 to TRBJ1-1; a possible D gene is TRBD1 (5 bases). V lost 6 bases to trimming and J lost 5 bases, with 19 bases between them. The germline V gene has CDR1 MDHEN and CDR2 SYDVKM. The CDR3 is 15 residues long.

This clonotype has at least ten counts. This beta chain was picked up by a library intended for alpha chains and is off target, so its count carries little meaning. V usage is TRBV5-6 and J usage is TRBJ2-2, with a possible D match to TRBD1 (6 bases). The CDR3 sequence is 16 residues long. Germline V gene sequence: CDR1 SGHDT, CDR2 YYEEEE. Between the trimmed V and J ends, which lost 2 bases and 5 bases, there was a span of 16 bases. The DNA of the CDR3 is TGTGCCAGCAGCTTTTCGGGACAAGGGCGGACCGGGGAGCTGTTTTTT. It translates to CASSFSGQGRTGELFF.

This clonotype was seen repeatedly, ten times or more. The library was built for alpha chains, so this beta chain is an off-target read and its size means little. V is TRBV10-3 and J is TRBJ1-2, with TRBD1 matching over 12 bases. Germline CDR1 and CDR2: ENHRY and SYGVKD. After removal of 0 bases from V and 6 bases from J, the junction contained 5 bases not matched to a gene. This CDR3 is built from 16 residues. The CDR3 nucleotides read TGTGCCATCAGTGAGTCGAAGGGACAGGGGGCGAATGGCTACACCTTC. Amino acids: CAISESKGQGANGYTF.

In this sample, this clonotype turned up many times. Since it is a stray read in a library aimed at alpha chains, this beta chain has a size that is not meaningful. V usage is TRBV2 and J usage is TRBJ2-7; D might be TRBD1 (6 bases). This CDR3 has 12 residues. Per the germline V gene, CDR1 is SNHLY and CDR2 is FYNNEI. V lost 6 bases and J 9 bases, leaving 15 bases between the germline ends. As DNA, the CDR3 is TGTGCCAGCAGCGTCTATACAGGGCTGCAGTACTTC. The encoded protein is CASSVYTGLQYF.

The table lists this clonotype with many counts. This beta chain is an unintended read in a library built for alpha chains; its size means little. V and J are TRBV7-2 and TRBJ2-1; D ambiguous. Trimming shortened V by 1 base and J by 0 bases, and 10 bases separated the two germline ends. CDR3 length equals 16 residues. CDR1 is SGHTA, CDR2 FQGNSA, per germline. The CDR3 protein is CASSLGTRSSYNEQFF. The CDR3 bases are TGTGCCAGCAGCTTAGGGACCCGGAGCTCCTACAATGAGCAGTTCTTC.

In this sample, this clonotype turned up many times. This beta chain is off target for a library built for alpha chains, so its abundance means little. The genes are TRBV2 and TRBJ2-7; maybe TRBD1 (6 bases). V was pared by 3 bases and J by 7 bases, with 13 bases between. The CDR3 spans 13 residues. In germline, CDR1 is SNHLY, CDR2 FYNNEI. DNA for the CDR3: TGTGCCAGCAGTGATGTACAGGGTCTTGAGCAGTACTTC. This translates into CASSDVQGLEQYF.

This clonotype has at least ten counts. This beta chain represents an off-target read in a library built for alpha chains; its size is of limited meaning. The CDR3 region is CASSPQDRVIPDTQYF. The DNA of the CDR3 is TGCGCCAGCAGCCCCCAGGACAGGGTAATCCCAGATACGCAGTATTTT. The genes are TRBV5-1 and TRBJ2-3; TRBD1 agrees at 8 bases. This CDR3 is 16 amino acids long. Germline loops: CDR1 SGHRS, CDR2 YFSETQ. V dropped 4 bases and J dropped 4; count of bases not matched to a gene: 11.

This clonotype showed up many times. This beta chain slipped into a library made for alpha chains as a stray read, so its size is not meaningful. The chain employs TRBV5-1 and TRBJ1-2; no reliable D call. The CDR3 runs 14 residues. V was shortened by 0 bases and J by 2 bases, with 8 bases between the two germline ends. CDR1 is SGHRS and CDR2 is YFSETQ in the germline V gene. The CDR3 coding sequence is TGCGCCAGCAGCTTGGGGGGTGAGAACTATGGCTACACCTTC. It specifies CASSLGGENYGYTF.